This T cell receptor (beta chain) comes out of a study of blood T cell repertoires in COVID-19. Study at large: Samples came from the United States, Italy and Spain, spanning acute and convalescent COVID-19. Sources were T cells, B-cell-depleted T cells, or PBMCs; the material itself was cDNA or gDNA.

The V gene's germline CDR1 is MNHEY and CDR2 SMNVEV (reference sequence). There are 15 residues in the CDR3. V was cut by 4 bases and J by 7 bases, with 16 bases left in between. Data came from immunoSEQ multiplex PCR; TCRdb stores just in-frame clones and leaves some out. The sample yields over 250,000 clones, approximately 83% seen once. Sequenced input: peripheral blood. The chain is built from TRBV27 and TRBJ1-4; the D gene is possibly TRBD1 (5 bases). This clonotype originated in a woman aged 70-85 years with acute or convalescent COVID-19. The CDR3 loop reads CASSSIQGRSEKLFF. The CDR3 region has the DNA TGTGCCAGCAGTTCGATTCAGGGCAGGAGTGAAAAACTGTTTTTT.